The text below deals with one TCR beta chain. Its cognate antigen has yet to be identified. No quality values exist for individual bases; no much larger clone is one base distant. This record belongs to a study of blood T cell repertoires in COVID-19 (TCRdb year 2020). Concerning the study at large: The collaborator samples originated in the United States, Italy and Spain and spanned the acute and convalescent phases of COVID-19. Subjects who had been exposed to COVID-19, were actively infected with it, or had recovered from it provided the deeply sampled blood TCRbeta repertoires that made up the dataset. The repertoires were released in a freely available public database intended as a resource for research on the immune response to SARS-CoV-2. Where HLA class I and class II types were available, the types were taken from metadata supplied by the sample provider, not from assay-based typing. Samples were obtained from the ongoing ImmuneRACE study (first 160 participants) and from 1,000 to 1,500 subjects provided by 6 global collaborators. A de-identified subject ID, COVID-19 status, age in years and sex were almost always included in the sample metadata. The prospective study material was composed of cDNA or gDNA derived from T cells, B-cell-depleted T cells, or PBMCs. What the work shows at the level of the full study, not this receptor alone: How much clinical and demographic metadata was included differed by source and by participant, and the metadata was provided uncurated.

CDR1 is given as DFQATT and CDR2 as SNEGSKA, both from the germline V gene (reference sequence). Cut back by 3 bases and 1 base, the V and J ends lie 9 bases apart. There are 13 amino acids in the CDR3, from cysteine to phenylalanine inclusive. The read is trimmed to its CDR3 DNA, 39 bases read in frame from base 1. TCRbeta CDR3 regions were amplified from genomic DNA by means of the immunoSEQ Assay, a bias-controlled multiplex PCR. The original pipeline was this. Within the assay, amplification of reference gene primers was used to estimate how many nucleated cells each sample contained. Sequence reads were collapsed and filtered to measure the absolute abundance of every unique TCRbeta CDR3 rearrangement. For each sample, productive Simpson clonality was calculated as the square root of Simpson's diversity index across productive rearrangements. TCRdb retrieved this table from immuneACCESS and kept in-frame rearrangements only. Not all clones are present; in checked studies, unresolved V genes account for under half, and no reason is known for the remainder. The DNA was the basis for D and trimming; V, J and clone size are from that table. The sample records 150,000 to 200,000 clones, 60% to 85% of which are singletons. The ten largest clonotypes hold 8.1% of the sample.

Each collaborating institution followed its own protocols to collect whole blood in K2EDTA tubes. For TCRbeta analysis, collaborators shipped samples in one of three forms: frozen whole blood, isolated PBMCs, or DNA extracted from either of those sample types. This TCR was sampled from a man in his 60s with acute or convalescent COVID-19. The sample consisted of peripheral blood. The sequence links TRBV20-1 to TRBJ1-1; perhaps TRBD1 is the D gene, with 6 bases matching. The DNA sequence is TGCAGTGCTAGTCAGGGGTGGAACACTGAAGCTTTCTTT. Translation gives CSASQGWNTEAFF.